The sequence of this T cell receptor (beta chain) was determined in a study of T-cell memory formation after mild COVID-19. The CDR3 covers 17 residues. With 5 bases clipped from V and 4 bases from J, the junction kept 15 bases outside the gene matches. Constant-segment primers served in 5'RACE that generated TCR alpha and TCR beta cDNA libraries bearing sample barcodes and UMIs. TCRdb ran MiXCR on the 5' RACE reads and lists one entry per CDR3 protein. The sample shows about 100,000 distinct CDR3 sequences, 8.5% to 14% of them seen only once. This clonotype was seen a handful of times. The source material was PBMCs or a T cell subset sorted from them (not recorded which). This TCR derives from a man aged 18 to 29 who had mild COVID-19 (a few samples of this study predate the infection). Cell type and time point are not known. The genes are TRBV12-3 or TRBV12-4 and TRBJ1-1; 8 nucleotides agree with TRBD1. The CDR3 spells CASSPGQGGVRGTEAFF. In DNA, the CDR3 is TGTGCCAGCAGTCCAGGACAGGGCGGAGTGAGAGGCACTGAAGCTTTCTTT.